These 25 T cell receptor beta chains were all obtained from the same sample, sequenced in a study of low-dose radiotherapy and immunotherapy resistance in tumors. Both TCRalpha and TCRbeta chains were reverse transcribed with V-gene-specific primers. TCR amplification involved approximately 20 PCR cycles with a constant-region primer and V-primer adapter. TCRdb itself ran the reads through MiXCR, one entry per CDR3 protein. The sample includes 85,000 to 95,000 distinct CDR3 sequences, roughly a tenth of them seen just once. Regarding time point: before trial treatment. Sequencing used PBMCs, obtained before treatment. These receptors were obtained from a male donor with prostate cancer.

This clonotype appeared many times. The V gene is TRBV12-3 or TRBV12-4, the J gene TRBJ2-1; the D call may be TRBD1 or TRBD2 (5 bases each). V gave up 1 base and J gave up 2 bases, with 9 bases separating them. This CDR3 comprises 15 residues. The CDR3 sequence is CASSLERGPYNEQFF. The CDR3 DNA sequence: TGTGCCAGCAGTTTAGAGAGGGGTCCCTACAATGAGCAGTTCTTC.

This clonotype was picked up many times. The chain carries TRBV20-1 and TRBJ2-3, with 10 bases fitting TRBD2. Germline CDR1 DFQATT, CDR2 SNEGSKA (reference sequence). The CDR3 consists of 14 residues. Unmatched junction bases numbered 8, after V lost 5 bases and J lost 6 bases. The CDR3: CSADVAGGRDTQYF. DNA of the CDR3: TGCAGTGCTGACGTAGCGGGAGGCCGGGATACGCAGTATTTT.

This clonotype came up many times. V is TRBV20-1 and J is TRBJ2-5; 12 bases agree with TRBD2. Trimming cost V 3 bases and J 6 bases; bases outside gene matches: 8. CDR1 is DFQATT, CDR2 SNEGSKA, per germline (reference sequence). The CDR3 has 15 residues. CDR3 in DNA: TGCAGTGCTAGCCCTAGCGGGAGGGCCGATCAGACCCAGTACTTC. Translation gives CSASPSGRADQTQYF.

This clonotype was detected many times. CDR3 in amino acids: CSVARGLEQYF. Here the CDR3 DNA reads TGCAGCGTTGCCCGGGGCCTAGAGCAGTACTTC. The chain employs TRBV29-1 and TRBJ2-7; D possibly uses TRBD1 or TRBD2 (5 bases each). The CDR3 spans 11 residues. CDR1 and CDR2 (germline): SQVTM, ANQGSEA. Trimming shortened V by 4 bases and J by 7 bases, and 11 bases separated the two germline ends.

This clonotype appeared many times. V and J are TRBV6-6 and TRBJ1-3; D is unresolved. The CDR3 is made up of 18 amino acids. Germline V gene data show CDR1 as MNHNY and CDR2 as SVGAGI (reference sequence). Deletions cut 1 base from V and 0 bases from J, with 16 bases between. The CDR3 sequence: CASSYWQAAPHSGNTIYF. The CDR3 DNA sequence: TGTGCCAGCAGTTACTGGCAGGCAGCCCCCCACTCTGGAAACACCATATATTTT.

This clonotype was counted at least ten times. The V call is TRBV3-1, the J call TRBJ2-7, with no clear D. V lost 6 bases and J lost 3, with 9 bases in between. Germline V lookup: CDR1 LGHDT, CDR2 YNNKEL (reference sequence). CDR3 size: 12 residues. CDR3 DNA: TGTGCCAGCAGTCTTGCTGGCTACGAGCAGTACTTC. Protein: CASSLAGYEQYF.

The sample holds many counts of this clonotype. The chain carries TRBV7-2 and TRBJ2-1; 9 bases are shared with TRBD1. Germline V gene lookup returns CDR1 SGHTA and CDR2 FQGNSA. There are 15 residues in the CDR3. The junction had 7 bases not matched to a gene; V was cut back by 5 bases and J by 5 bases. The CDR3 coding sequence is TGTGCCAGCAGCACCGGACAGGGGAGGCACAATGAGCAGTTCTTC. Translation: CASSTGQGRHNEQFF.

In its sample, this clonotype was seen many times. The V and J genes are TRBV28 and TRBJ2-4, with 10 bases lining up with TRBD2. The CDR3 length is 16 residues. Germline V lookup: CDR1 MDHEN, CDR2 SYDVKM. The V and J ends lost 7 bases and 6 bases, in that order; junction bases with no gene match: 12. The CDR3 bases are TGTGCCAGCACTAGAGAGGCTAGCGGGGGACGAAACATTCAGTACTTC. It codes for CASTREASGGRNIQYF. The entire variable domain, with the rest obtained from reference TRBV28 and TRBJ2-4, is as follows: DVKVTQSSRYLVKRTGEKVFLECVQDMDHENMFWYRQDPGLGLRLIYFSYDVKMKEKGDIPEGYSVSREKKERFSLILESASTNQTSMYLCASTREASGGRNIQYFGAGTRLSVL.

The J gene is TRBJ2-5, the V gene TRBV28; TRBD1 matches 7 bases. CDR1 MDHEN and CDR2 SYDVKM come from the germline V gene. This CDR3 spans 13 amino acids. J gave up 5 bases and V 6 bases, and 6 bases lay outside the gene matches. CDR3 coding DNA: TGTGCCAGCAGAAACAGGGGCGGGGAGACCCAGTACTTC. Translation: CASRNRGGETQYF. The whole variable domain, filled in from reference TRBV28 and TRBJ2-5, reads DVKVTQSSRYLVKRTGEKVFLECVQDMDHENMFWYRQDPGLGLRLIYFSYDVKMKEKGDIPEGYSVSREKKERFSLILESASTNQTSMYLCASRNRGGETQYFGPGTRLLVL.

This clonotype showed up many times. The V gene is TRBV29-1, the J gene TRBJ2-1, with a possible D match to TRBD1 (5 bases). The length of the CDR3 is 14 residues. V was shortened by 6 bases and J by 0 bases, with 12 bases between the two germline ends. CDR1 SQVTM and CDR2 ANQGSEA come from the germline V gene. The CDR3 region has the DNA TGCAGCGTCCGCAGGGAACCCTCCTACAATGAGCAGTTCTTC. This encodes CSVRREPSYNEQFF.

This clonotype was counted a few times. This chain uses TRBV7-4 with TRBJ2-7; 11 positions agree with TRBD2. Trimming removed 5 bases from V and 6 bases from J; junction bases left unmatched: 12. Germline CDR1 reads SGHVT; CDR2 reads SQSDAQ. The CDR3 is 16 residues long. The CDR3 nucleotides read TGTGCCAGCAGCCCGACTAGCGGGATCGTCCTTGGCGAGCAGTACTTC. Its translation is CASSPTSGIVLGEQYF.

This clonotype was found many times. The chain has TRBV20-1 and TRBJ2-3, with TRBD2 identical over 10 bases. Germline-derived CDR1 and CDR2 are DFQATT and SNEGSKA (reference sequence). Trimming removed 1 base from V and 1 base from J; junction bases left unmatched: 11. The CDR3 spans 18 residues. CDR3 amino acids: CSARVAMGLASGTDTQYF. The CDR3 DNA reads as TGCAGTGCTAGAGTTGCAATGGGACTAGCGAGCGGCACAGATACGCAGTATTTT.

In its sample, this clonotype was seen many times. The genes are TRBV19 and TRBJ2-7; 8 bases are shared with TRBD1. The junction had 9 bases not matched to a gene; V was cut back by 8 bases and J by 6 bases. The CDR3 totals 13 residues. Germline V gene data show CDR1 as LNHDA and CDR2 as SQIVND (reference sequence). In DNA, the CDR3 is TGTGCCAGTGGGGATGCAGGGGGCCTCGAGCAGTACTTC. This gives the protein CASGDAGGLEQYF. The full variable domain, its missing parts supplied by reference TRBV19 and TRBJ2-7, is DGGITQSPKYLFRKEGQNVTLSCEQNLNHDAMYWYRQDPGQGLRLIYYSQIVNDFQKGDIAEGYSVSREKKESFPLTVTSAQKNPTAFYLCASGDAGGLEQYFGPGTRLTVT.

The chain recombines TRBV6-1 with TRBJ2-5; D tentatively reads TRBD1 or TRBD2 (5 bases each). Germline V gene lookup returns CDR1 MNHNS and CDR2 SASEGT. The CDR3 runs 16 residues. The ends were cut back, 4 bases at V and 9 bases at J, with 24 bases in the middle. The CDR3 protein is CASSVLRTSLGVSQYF. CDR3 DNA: TGTGCCAGCAGTGTCCTCCGGACATCCCTGGGAGTGTCCCAGTACTTC.

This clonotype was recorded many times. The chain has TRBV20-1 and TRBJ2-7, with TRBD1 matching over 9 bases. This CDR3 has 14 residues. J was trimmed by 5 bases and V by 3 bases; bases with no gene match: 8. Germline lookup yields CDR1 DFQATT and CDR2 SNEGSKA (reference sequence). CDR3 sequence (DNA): TGCAGTGCTAGCGGGACAGGGTTTTCGGACGAGCAGTACTTC. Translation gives CSASGTGFSDEQYF.

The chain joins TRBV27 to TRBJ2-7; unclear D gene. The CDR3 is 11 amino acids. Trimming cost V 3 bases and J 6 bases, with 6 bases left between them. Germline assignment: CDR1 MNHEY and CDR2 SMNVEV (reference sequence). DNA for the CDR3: TGTGCCAGCAGTTTTAAGAGCGAGCAGTACTTC. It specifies CASSFKSEQYF.

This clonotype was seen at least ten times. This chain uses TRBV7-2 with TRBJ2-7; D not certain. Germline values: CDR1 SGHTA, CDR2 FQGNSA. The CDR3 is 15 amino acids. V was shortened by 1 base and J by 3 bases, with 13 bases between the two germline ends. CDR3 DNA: TGTGCCAGCAGCTTAGTTTGGGCAGAGAGCTACGAGCAGTACTTC. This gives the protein CASSLVWAESYEQYF. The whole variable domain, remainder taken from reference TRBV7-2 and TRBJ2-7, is GAGVSQSPSNKVTEKGKDVELRCDPISGHTALYWYRQSLGQGLEFLIYFQGNSAPDKSGLPSDRFSAERTGGSVSTLTIQRTQQEDSAVYLCASSLVWAESYEQYFGPGTRLTVT.

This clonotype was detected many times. The chain's CDR3 is CSARPATSGNTIYF. The CDR3 region has the DNA TGCAGTGCTAGGCCCGCCACTTCTGGAAACACCATATATTTT. The chain has TRBV20-1 and TRBJ1-3, with D unclear. V was pared by 3 bases and J by 1 base, with 10 bases between. Germline CDR1 and CDR2: DFQATT and SNEGSKA (reference sequence). The CDR3 covers 14 residues.

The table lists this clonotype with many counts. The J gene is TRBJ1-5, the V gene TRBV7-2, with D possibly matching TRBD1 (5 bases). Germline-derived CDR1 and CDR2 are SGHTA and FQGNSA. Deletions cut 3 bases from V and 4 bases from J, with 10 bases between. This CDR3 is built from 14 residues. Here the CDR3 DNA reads TGTGCCAGCAGCTTTGGGACCCCTAATCAGCCCCAGCATTTT. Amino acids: CASSFGTPNQPQHF.

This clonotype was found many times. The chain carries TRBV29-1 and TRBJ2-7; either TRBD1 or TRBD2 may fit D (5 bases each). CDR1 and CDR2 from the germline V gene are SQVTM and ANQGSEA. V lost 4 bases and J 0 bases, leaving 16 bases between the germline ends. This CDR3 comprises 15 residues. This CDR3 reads CSVGRGPSISYEQYF. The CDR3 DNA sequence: TGCAGCGTTGGAAGGGGACCCAGTATCTCCTACGAGCAGTACTTC.

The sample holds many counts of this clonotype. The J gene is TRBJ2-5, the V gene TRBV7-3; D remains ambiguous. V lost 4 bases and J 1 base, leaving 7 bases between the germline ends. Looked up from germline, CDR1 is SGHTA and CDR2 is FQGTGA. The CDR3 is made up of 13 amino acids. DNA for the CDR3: TGTGCCAGCAGCTCTCTTCCCCAAGAGACCCAGTACTTC. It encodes CASSSLPQETQYF.

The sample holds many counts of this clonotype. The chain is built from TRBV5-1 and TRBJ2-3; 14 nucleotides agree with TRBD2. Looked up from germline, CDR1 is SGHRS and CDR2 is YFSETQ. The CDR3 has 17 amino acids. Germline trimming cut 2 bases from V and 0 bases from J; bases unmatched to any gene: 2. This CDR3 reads CASSLRLAGGSTDTQYF. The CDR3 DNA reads TGCGCCAGCAGCTTAAGACTAGCGGGAGGGAGCACAGATACGCAGTATTTT.

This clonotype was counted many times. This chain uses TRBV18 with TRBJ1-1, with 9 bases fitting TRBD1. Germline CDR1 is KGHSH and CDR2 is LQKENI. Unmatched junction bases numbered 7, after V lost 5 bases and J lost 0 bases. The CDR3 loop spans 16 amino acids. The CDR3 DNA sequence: TGTGCCAGCTCAGCCCTGGGACAGGGAGTGAACACTGAAGCTTTCTTT. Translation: CASSALGQGVNTEAFF.

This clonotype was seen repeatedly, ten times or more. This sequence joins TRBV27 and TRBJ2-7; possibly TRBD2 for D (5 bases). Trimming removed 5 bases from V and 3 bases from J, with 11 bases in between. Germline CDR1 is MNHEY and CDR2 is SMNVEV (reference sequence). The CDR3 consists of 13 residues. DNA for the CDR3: TGTGCCAGCAGTCGGGGTAATTTCTACGAGCAGTACTTC. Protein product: CASSRGNFYEQYF.

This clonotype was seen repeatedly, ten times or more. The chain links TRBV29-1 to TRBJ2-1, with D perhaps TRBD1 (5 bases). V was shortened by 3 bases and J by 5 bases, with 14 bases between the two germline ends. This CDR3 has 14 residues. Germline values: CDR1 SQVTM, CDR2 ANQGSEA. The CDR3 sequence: CSVDQPRTNNEQFF. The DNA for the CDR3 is TGCAGCGTTGACCAACCCCGGACAAACAATGAGCAGTTCTTC.